This T cell receptor (beta chain) derives from a study of cytomegalovirus exposure and HLA in healthy donors. Findings and caveats of the study: Cytomegalovirus status, reportedly, was diagnosed with high specificity and sensitivity by the classifier. Certain indistinguishable V segments, among them TRBV6-2 and TRBV6-3, were excluded.

Trimming left V 1 base short and J 8 bases short, with 11 bases between. CDR1 is LNHDA and CDR2 is SQIVND in the germline V gene (reference sequence). There are 13 residues in the CDR3. The PCR ran on 60 Vbeta and 13 Jbeta primers. The assay was immunoSEQ multiplex PCR, and TCRdb's table has in-frame clones only and misses some. The repertoire has 150,000 to 200,000 clones, over 70% of them found once; the top ten carry less than 4.5%. A word on this clone: Its specificity is not known.

The receptor was derived from a man aged 45-60 years in good health and CMV-seronegative. Sequencing was done on a sample of PBMCs. V gene TRBV19 combines with J gene TRBJ1-2, with D perhaps TRBD1 (6 bases). The chain's CDR3 is CASSIGTGIGYTF. The CDR3 nucleotides read TGTGCCAGTAGTATAGGTACAGGGATCGGCTACACCTTC.